This section outlines one T cell receptor (beta chain) sequence together with its context. Its antigen is undetermined. This sample is part of a study of T-cell memory formation after mild COVID-19. General study points: Researchers found some responding clones in pre-infection memory, a sign that cross-reactive memory joined.

The germline gives CDR1 DFQATT, CDR2 SNEGSKA (reference sequence). J was trimmed by 0 bases and V by 3 bases; bases with no gene match: 4. This CDR3 contains 15 residues. MiXCR was run by TCRdb on the 5' RACE reads, yielding one entry per CDR3 protein. The table shows approximately 290,000 distinct CDR3 sequences, with approximately 7.6% occurring only once. The TCR sequence derives from a man younger than 35 who had mild COVID-19 (a few samples of this study predate the infection). Cell type and time point are not known. The sample consisted of PBMCs or a T cell subset sorted from them (not recorded which). The chain joins TRBV20-1 to TRBJ1-4; 7 bases map to TRBD1. CDR3 residues: CSASYRGATNEKLFF. CDR3 in DNA: TGCAGTGCTAGTTACAGGGGAGCAACTAATGAAAAACTGTTTTTT.